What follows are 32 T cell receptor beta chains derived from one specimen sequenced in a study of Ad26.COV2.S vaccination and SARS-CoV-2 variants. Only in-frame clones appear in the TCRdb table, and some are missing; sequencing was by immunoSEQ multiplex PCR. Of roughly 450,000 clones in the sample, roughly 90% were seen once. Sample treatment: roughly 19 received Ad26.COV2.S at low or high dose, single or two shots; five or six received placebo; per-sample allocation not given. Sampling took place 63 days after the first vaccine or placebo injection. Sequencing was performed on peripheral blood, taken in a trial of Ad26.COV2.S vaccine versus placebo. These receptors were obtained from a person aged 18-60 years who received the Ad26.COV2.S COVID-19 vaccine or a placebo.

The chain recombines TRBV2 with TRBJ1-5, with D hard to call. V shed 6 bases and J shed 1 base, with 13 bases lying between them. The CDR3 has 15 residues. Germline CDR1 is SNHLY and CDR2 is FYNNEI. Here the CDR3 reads CASRPPGESNQPQHF. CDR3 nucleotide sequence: TGTGCCAGCAGACCCCCCGGGGAAAGCAATCAGCCCCAGCATTTT.

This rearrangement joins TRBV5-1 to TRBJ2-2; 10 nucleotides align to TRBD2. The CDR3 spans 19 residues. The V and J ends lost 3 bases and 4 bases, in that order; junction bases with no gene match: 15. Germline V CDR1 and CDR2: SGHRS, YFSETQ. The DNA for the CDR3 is TGCGCCAGCAGCTCTGGGCTAGCGGGAGAGAGTGCGGTCACCGGGGAGCTGTTTTTT. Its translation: CASSSGLAGESAVTGELFF.

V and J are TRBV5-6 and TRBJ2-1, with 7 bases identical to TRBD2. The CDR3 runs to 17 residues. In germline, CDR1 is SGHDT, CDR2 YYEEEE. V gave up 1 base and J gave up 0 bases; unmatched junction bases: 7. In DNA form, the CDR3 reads TGTGCCAGCAGCTTGTTCGCTAGCGGCGTCTCCTACAATGAGCAGTTCTTC. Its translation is CASSLFASGVSYNEQFF.

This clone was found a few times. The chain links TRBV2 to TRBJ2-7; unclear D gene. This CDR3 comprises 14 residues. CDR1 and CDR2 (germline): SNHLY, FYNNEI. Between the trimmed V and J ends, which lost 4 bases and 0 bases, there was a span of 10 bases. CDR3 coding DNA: TGTGCCAGCAGTGTCGGGCATACCTCCTACGAGCAGTACTTC. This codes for CASSVGHTSYEQYF.

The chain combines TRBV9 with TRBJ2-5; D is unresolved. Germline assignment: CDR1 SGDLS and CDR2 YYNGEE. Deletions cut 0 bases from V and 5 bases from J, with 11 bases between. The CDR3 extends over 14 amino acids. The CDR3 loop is CASSVAGSTETQYF. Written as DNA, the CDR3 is TGTGCCAGCAGCGTAGCTGGGTCCACCGAGACCCAGTACTTC.

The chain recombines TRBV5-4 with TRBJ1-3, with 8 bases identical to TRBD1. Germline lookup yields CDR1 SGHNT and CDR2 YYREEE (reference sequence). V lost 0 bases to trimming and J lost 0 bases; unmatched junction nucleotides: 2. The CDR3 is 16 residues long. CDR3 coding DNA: TGTGCCAGCAGCTTGGGACAGGGGAGCTCTGGAAACACCATATATTTT. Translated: CASSLGQGSSGNTIYF.

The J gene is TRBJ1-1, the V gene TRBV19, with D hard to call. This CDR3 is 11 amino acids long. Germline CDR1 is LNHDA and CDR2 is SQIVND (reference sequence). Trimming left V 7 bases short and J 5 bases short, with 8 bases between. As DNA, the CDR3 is TGTGCCAGTATTGAGTGGACTGAAGCTTTCTTT. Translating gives CASIEWTEAFF.

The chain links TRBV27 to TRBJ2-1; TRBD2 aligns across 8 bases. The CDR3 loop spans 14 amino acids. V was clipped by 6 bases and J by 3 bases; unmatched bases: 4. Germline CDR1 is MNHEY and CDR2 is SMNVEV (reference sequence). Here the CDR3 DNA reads TGTGCCAGCAGACCCGGGGGGGGCTACAATGAGCAGTTCTTC. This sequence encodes CASRPGGGYNEQFF.

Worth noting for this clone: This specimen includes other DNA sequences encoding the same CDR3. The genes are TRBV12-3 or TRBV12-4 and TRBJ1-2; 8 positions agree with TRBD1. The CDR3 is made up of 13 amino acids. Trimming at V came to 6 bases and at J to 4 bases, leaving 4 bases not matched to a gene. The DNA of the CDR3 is TGTGCCAGCAGCTCAGGACAGGGCTATGGCTACACCTTC. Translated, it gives CASSSGQGYGYTF.

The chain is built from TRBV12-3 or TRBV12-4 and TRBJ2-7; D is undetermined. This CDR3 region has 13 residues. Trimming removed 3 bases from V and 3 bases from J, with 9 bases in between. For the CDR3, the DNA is TGTGCCAGCAGTTTCGACGGAATCTACGAGCAGTACTTC. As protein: CASSFDGIYEQYF.

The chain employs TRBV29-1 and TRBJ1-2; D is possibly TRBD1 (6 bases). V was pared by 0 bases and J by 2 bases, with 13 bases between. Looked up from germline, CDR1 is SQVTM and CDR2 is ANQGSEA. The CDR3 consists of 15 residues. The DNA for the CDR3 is TGCAGCGTTGAAGATTACGGGGGCCCAAACTATGGCTACACCTTC. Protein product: CSVEDYGGPNYGYTF.

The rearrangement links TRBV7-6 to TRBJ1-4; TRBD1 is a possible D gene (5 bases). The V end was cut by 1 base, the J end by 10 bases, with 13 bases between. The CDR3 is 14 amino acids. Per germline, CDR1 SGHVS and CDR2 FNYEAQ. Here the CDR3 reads CASSLEGPGGKLFF. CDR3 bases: TGTGCCAGCAGCTTAGAAGGCCCGGGGGGAAAACTGTTTTTT. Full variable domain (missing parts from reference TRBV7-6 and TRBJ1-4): GAGVSQSPRYKVTKRGQDVALRCDPISGHVSLYWYRQALGQGPEFLTYFNYEAQQDKSGLPNDRFSAERPEGSISTLTIQRTEQRDSAMYRCASSLEGPGGKLFFGSGTQLSVL.

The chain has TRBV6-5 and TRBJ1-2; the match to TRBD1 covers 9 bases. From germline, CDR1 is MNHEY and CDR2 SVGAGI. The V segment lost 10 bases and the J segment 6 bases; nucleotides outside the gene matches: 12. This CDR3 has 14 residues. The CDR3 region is CATNRGQGLHGYTF. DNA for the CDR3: TGTGCCACAAACCGGGGACAGGGCTTACATGGCTACACCTTC.

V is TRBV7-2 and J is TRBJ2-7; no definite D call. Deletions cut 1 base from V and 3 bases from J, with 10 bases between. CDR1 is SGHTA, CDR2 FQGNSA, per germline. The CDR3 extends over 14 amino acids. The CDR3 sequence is CASSLGQLNYEQYF. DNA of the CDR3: TGTGCCAGCAGCTTAGGGCAGCTGAACTACGAGCAGTACTTC.

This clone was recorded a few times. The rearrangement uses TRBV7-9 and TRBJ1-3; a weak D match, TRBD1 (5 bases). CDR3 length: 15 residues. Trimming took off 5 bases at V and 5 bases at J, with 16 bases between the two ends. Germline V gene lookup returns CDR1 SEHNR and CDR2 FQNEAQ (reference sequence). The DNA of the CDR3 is TGTGCCAGCAGCCCATACGGGGCAGAGCGAAACACCATATATTTT. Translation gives CASSPYGAERNTIYF.

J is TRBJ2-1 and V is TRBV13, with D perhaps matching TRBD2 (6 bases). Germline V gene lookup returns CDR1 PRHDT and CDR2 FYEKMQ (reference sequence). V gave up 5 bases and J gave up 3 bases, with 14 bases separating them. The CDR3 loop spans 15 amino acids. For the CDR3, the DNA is TGTGCCAGCAGCACTAGCCGGTGGGGCTACAATGAGCAGTTCTTC. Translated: CASSTSRWGYNEQFF.

The CDR3 sequence is CASSVGQGANYEQYF. The CDR3 DNA sequence: TGTGCCAGCAGCGTCGGACAGGGGGCGAACTACGAGCAGTACTTC. The chain links TRBV9 to TRBJ2-7; TRBD1 matches 11 bases. V lost 2 bases to trimming and J lost 3 bases; unmatched junction nucleotides: 4. CDR1 is SGDLS, CDR2 YYNGEE, per germline. The CDR3 length is 15 residues.

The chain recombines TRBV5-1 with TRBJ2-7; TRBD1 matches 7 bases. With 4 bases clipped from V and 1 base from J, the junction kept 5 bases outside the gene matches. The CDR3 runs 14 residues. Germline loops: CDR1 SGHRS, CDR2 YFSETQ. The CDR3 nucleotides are TGCGCCAGCAGCCGACGGGACAGATCCTACGAGCAGTACTTC. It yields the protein CASSRRDRSYEQYF. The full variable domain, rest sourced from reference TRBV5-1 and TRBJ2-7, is KAGVTQTPRYLIKTRGQQVTLSCSPISGHRSVSWYQQTPGQGLQFLFEYFSETQRNKGNFPGRFSGRQFSNSRSEMNVSTLELGDSALYLCASSRRDRSYEQYFGPGTRLTVT.

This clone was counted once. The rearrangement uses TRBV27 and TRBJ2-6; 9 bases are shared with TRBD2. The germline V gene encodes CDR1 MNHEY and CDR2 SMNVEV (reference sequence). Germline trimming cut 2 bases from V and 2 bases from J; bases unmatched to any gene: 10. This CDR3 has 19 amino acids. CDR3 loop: CASSLSTGVAGAGANVLTF. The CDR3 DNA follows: TGTGCCAGCAGTTTAAGTACCGGTGTAGCGGGAGCTGGGGCCAACGTCCTGACTTTC.

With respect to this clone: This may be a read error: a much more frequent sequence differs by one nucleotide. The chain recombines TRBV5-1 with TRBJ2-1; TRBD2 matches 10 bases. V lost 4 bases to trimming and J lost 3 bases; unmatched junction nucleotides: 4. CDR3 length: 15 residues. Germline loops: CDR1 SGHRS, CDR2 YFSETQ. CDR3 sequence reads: CASSPGLADYNEQFF. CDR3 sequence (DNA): TGCGCCAGCAGCCCTGGACTAGCGGACTACAATGAGCAGTTCTTC.

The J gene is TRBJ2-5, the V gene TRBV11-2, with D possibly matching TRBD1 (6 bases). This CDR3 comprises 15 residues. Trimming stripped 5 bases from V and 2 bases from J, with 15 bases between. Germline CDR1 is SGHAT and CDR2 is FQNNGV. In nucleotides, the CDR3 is TGTGCCAGCAGCCGACCAGGGGCGATACAAGAGACCCAGTACTTC. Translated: CASSRPGAIQETQYF. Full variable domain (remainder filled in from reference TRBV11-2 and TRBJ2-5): EAGVAQSPRYKIIEKRQSVAFWCNPISGHATLYWYQQILGQGPKLLIQFQNNGVVDDSQLPKDRFSAERLKGVDSTLKIQPAKLEDSAVYLCASSRPGAIQETQYFGPGTRLLVL.

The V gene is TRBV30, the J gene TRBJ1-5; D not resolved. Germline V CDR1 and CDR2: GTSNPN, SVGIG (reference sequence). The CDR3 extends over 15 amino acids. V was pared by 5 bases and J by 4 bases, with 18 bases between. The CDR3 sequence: CAWGPWGKGNQPQHF. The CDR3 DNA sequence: TGTGCCTGGGGACCGTGGGGTAAGGGAAATCAGCCCCAGCATTTT. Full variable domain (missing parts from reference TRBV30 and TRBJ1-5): SQTIHQWPATLVQPVGSPLSLECTVEGTSNPNLYWYRQAAGRGLQLLFYSVGIGQISSEVPQNLSASRPQDRQFILSSKKLLLSDSGFYLCAWGPWGKGNQPQHFGDGTRLSIL.

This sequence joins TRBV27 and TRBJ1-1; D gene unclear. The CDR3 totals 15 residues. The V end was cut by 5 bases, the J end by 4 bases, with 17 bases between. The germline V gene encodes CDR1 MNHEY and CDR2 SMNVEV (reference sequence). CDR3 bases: TGTGCCAGCAGTCTCCTCGGGGAACGCGTCACTGAAGCTTTCTTT. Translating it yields CASSLLGERVTEAFF.

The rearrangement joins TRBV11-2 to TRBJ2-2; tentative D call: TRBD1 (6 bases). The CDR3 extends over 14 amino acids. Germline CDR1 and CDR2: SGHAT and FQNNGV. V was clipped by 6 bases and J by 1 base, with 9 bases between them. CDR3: CASRRTVNTGELFF. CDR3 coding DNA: TGTGCCAGCAGAAGGACAGTGAACACCGGGGAGCTGTTTTTT.

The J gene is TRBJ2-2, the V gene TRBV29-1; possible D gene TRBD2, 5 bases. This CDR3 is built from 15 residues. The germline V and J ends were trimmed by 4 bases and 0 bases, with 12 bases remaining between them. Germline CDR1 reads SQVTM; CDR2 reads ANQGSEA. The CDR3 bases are TGCAGCGTTGTGGTGGGAGTTACGAACACCGGGGAGCTGTTTTTT. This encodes CSVVVGVTNTGELFF.

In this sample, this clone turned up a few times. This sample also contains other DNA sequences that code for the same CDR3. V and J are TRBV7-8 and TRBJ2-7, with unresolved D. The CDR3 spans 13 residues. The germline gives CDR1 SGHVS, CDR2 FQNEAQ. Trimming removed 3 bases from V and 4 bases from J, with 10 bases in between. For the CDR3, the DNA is TGTGCCAGCAGCTTTGACACAGCTTACGAGCAGTACTTC. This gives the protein CASSFDTAYEQYF.

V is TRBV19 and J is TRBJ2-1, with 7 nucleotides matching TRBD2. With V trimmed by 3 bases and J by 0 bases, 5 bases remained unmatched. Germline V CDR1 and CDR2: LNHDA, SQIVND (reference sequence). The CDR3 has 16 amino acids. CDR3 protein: CASSIPAGSSYNEQFF. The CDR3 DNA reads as TGTGCCAGTAGTATCCCAGCGGGGTCCTCCTACAATGAGCAGTTCTTC.

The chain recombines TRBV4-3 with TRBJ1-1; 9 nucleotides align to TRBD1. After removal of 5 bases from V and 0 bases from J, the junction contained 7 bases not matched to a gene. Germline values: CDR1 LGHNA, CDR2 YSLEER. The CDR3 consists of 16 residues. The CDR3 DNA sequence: TGCGCCAGCAGCTTCACAGGGGGCCTCATGAACACTGAAGCTTTCTTT. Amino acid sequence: CASSFTGGLMNTEAFF.

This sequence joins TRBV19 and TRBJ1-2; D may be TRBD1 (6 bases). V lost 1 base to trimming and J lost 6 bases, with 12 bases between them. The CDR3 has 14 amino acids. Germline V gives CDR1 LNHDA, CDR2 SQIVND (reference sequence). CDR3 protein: CASSIAVGGDGYTF. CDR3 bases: TGTGCCAGTAGTATAGCTGTAGGGGGAGATGGCTACACCTTC.

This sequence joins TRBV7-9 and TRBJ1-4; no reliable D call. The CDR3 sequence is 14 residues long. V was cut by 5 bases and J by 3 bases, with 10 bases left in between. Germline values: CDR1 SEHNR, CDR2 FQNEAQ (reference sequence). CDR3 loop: CASSPPGANEKLFF. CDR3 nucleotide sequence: TGTGCCAGCAGCCCTCCAGGAGCTAATGAAAAACTGTTTTTT.

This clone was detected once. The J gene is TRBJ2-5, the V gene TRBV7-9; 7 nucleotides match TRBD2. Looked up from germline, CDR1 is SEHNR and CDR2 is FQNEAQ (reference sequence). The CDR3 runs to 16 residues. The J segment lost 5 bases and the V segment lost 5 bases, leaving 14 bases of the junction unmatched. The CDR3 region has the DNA TGTGCCAGCAGCCTTCCCCTACTAGCGAGGGAGGAGACCCAGTACTTC. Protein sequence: CASSLPLLAREETQYF.

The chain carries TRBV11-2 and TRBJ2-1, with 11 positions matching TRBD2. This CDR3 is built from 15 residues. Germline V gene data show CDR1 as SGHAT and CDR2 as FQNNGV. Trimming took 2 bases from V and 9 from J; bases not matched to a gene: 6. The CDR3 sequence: CASSLPGLAGGEQFF. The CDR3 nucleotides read TGTGCCAGCAGCTTACCTGGGCTAGCGGGGGGTGAGCAGTTCTTC.